This entry is about one TCR beta chain. Its antigen is unknown. This entry belongs to a study of OX40 agonist ivuxolimab in advanced cancers. Study summary: Dosing consisted of intravenous ivuxolimab at 0.01 to 10 mg/kg every 2 weeks. Points from the study as a whole: On average, CD8+ T cells showed a greater number of expanded clones than CD4+.

Peripheral blood came from all dose cohorts at three timepoints. Germline CDR1 is SGHRS and CDR2 is YFSETQ. The CDR3 sequence is 13 residues long. Trimming took off 4 bases at V and 13 bases at J, with 18 bases between the two ends. Repertoires were generated with immunoSEQ multiplex PCR, while TCRdb's copy carries only in-frame clones and drops some. The sample carries roughly 76,000 clones, 85% to 90% recorded once. V usage is TRBV5-1 and J usage is TRBJ2-4; D possibly corresponds to TRBD2 (5 bases). The specimen was CD4+ or CD8+ T cells sorted from blood, collected in a trial of the OX40 agonist ivuxolimab. The TCR comes from an adult with an advanced solid tumor such as melanoma, head and neck, liver or kidney cancer. In DNA, the CDR3 is TGCGCCAGCAGCGAAACTCCCGGACTCCGACAGTACTTC. Amino acid sequence: CASSETPGLRQYF. The whole variable domain, remainder taken from reference TRBV5-1 and TRBJ2-4, is KAGVTQTPRYLIKTRGQQVTLSCSPISGHRSVSWYQQTPGQGLQFLFEYFSETQRNKGNFPGRFSGRQFSNSRSEMNVSTLELGDSALYLCASSETPGLRQYFGAGTRLSVL.